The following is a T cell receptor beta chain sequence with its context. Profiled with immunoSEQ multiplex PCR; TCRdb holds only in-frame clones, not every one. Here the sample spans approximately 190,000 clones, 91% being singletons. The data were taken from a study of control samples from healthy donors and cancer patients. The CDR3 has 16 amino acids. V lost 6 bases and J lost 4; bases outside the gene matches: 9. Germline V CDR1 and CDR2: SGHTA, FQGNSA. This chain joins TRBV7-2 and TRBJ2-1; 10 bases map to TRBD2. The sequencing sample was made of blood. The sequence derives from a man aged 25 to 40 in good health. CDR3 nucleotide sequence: TGTGCCAGCAGTTCCACCGGGACTAGCGCTTACAATGAGCAGTTCTTC. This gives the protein CASSSTGTSAYNEQFF.